This T cell receptor beta chain was obtained from a study of T cell responses to AZD1222 COVID-19 vaccine. Comments on this clone: Its antigen is not identified.

V lost 4 bases and J 9 bases, leaving 22 bases between the germline ends. The V gene's germline CDR1 is LGHNA and CDR2 YSLEER. The CDR3 has 16 amino acids. Study findings and constraints: Regions left unmutated in variants are reportedly the target of nearly half of spike-specific TCRs.

Sequencing was performed with immunoSEQ multiplex PCR; in TCRdb, only in-frame clones are kept and a portion is missing. The sample has more than 140,000 clones, approximately 90% seen once; the top ten hold around 2.3%. The specimen was peripheral blood, collected on day 0 of AZD1222 vaccination. This clonotype originated in an adult in good health. The chain uses TRBV4-3 and TRBJ2-1, with D perhaps assigned TRBD1 or TRBD2 (5 bases each). The CDR3 region is CASSRSIGARQSEQFF. The CDR3 region has the DNA TGCGCCAGCAGCCGCTCAATCGGGGCCCGCCAAAGTGAGCAGTTCTTC.